Sequencing of this T cell receptor (beta chain) was carried out in a study of T cell repertoires in cytomegalovirus infection. About the research overall: Public TCR beta signatures were indicative of both CMV infection and a matching HLA type.

Study-wide points: The study identified carriers of CMV plus the relevant HLA from cumulative public TCR beta family frequency. Dominating the ex vivo response were HLA-C-restricted CMV-specific TCR beta clonotypes.

From germline, CDR1 is MNHNY and CDR2 SVGAGI (reference sequence). The V end was cut by 2 bases, the J end by 4 bases, with 15 bases between. CDR3 size: 16 residues. TCRdb reprocessed the reads via MiXCR and lists one record per CDR3 protein. Found here are roughly 230,000 distinct CDR3 sequences, under 8.5% of them singletons; the top ten hold about 6.5%. This clonotype was detected ten times or more. The antigen is unknown. The chain joins TRBV6-6 to TRBJ2-1, with unresolved D. The receptor was derived from a human donor in good health (CMV status not recorded). Some clones in this sample may be carry-over from other donors' samples. Sequenced sample: PBMCs. The DNA for the CDR3 is TGTGCCAGCAGTTACCCCGCCCGACAAAAATACAATGAGCAGTTCTTC. Protein: CASSYPARQKYNEQFF.